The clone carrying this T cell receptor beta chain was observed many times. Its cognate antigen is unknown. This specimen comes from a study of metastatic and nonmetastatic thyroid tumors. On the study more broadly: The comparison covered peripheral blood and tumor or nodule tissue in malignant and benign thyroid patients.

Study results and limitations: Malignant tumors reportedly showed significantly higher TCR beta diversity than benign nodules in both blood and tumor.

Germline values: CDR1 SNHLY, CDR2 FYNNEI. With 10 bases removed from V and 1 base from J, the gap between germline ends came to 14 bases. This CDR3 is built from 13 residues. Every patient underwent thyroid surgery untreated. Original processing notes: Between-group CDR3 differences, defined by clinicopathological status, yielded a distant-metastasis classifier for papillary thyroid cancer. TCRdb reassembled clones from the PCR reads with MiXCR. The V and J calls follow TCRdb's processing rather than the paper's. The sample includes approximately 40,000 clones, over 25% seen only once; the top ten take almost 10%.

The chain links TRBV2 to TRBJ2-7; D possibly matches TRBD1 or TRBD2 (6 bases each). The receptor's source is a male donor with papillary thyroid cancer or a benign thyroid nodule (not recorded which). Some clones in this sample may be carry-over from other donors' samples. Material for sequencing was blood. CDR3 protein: CATRGRDSYEQYF. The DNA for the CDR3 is TGTGCCACCCGGGGGCGTGATTCCTACGAGCAGTACTTC.